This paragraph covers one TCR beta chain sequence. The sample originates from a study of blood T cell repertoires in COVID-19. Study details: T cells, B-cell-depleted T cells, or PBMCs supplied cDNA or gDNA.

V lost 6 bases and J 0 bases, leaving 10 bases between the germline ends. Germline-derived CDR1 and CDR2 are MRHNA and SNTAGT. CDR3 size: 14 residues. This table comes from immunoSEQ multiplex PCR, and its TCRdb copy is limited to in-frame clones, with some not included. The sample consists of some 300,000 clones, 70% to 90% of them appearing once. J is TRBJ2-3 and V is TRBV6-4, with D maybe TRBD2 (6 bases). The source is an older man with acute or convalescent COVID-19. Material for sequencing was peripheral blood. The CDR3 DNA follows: TGTGCCAGCAGAAGCGGGTCTAGCACAGATACGCAGTATTTT. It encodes CASRSGSSTDTQYF.